A selection of T cell receptor beta chains follows, all from one sample in a study of CD8 T cells in ankylosing spondylitis. Each CDR3 protein is one row after TCRdb ran MiXCR on the 5' RACE reads. The top ten hold approximately 46% of the sample, which has around 220,000 distinct CDR3 sequences, roughly 18% seen once. Sequenced sample: blood, either unsorted or a sorted T cell fraction (not recorded which). Receptors were obtained from a male donor with ankylosing spondylitis. Both conserved end residues are part of each CDR3. D genes are given only for firm matches. For some rows the clone size is stated as once, few or many, or as a class when expanded; others skip it.

abundance | d_gene | j_gene | v_gene | CDR3aa | CDR3nt
few | TRBD2 | TRBJ2-1 | TRBV15 | CATSRRREDSYNEQFF | TGTGCCACCAGCAGGCGGCGGGAGGACTCCTACAATGAGCAGTTCTTC
few | - | TRBJ2-7 | TRBV27 | CASSLSTGHEQYF | TGTGCCAGCAGTTTAAGCACAGGGCACGAGCAGTACTTC
many | TRBD2 | TRBJ2-3 | TRBV29-1 | CSVGAAAGGVPDTQYF | TGCAGCGTGGGGGCGGCCGCGGGAGGGGTCCCAGATACGCAGTATTTT
few | - | TRBJ2-7 | TRBV7-6 | CASATGDEQYF | TGTGCCAGCGCGACGGGAGATGAGCAGTACTTC
- | TRBD1 | TRBJ1-1 | TRBV7-9 | CASSPRQGLAFF | TGTGCCAGCAGCCCCAGACAGGGTTTGGCTTTCTTT
many | - | TRBJ2-2 | TRBV6-2/TRBV6-3 | CASSNYDTGELFF | TGTGCCAGCAGTAACTACGACACCGGGGAGCTGTTTTTT
- | - | TRBJ1-1 | TRBV19 | CASSIGAGREAFF | TGTGCCAGTAGTATTGGGGCCGGACGCGAAGCTTTCTTT
- | - | TRBJ1-2 | TRBV5-1 | CANTTVHGYTF | TGCGCCAACACGACAGTCCATGGCTACACCTTC
- | TRBD2 | TRBJ2-1 | TRBV6-1 | CASSQTSGRVEQFF | TGTGCCAGCAGCCAGACTAGCGGGAGGGTTGAGCAGTTCTTC
- | - | TRBJ2-7 | TRBV4-1 | CASSQGTPLSYEQYF | TGCGCCAGCAGCCAAGGGACCCCACTCTCCTACGAGCAGTACTTC
few | - | TRBJ2-2 | TRBV3-1 | CASTQGPARGPGELFF | TGTGCCAGCACCCAAGGTCCAGCCCGGGGCCCCGGGGAGCTGTTTTTT